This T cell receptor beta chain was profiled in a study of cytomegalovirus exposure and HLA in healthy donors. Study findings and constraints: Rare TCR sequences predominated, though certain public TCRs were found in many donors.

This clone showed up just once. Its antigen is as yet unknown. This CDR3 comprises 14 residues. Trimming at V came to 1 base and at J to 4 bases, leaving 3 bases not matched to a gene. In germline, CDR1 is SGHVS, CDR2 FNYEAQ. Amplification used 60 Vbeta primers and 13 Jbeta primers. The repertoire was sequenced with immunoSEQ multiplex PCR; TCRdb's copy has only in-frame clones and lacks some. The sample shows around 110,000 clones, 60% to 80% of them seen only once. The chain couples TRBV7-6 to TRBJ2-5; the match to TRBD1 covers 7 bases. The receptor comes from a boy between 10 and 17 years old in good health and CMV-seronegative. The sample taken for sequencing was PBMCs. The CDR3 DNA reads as TGTGCCAGCAGCTTAGATACAGGGGTAGAGACCCAGTACTTC. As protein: CASSLDTGVETQYF.